The source of this T cell receptor (beta chain) is a study of blood T cell repertoires in COVID-19. Across the whole study: Samples of COVID-19 (acute and convalescent) were obtained from the United States, Italy and Spain.

Of note for this clone: Germline and junction disagree at one end, which may indicate a read error.

Germline CDR1 and CDR2: SGDLS and YYNGEE. The CDR3 runs to 15 residues. Sequencing used immunoSEQ multiplex PCR; TCRdb keeps in-frame clones, though not all of them. The sample holds just over 250,000 clones, approximately 91% seen once. This TCR derives from a person under 35 with COVID-19, enrolled during active disease. Sequenced material: peripheral blood. This chain uses TRBV9 with TRBJ2-5, with D unresolved. The CDR3 nucleotides read TGTGCCAGCAGCGTAGGATTTTCGGGTAGAGAGCCCCAGTACTTC. Its protein product is CASSVGFSGREPQYF.